Given below is one T cell receptor beta chain in context. Each cDNA molecule carried a unique molecular identifier. Each CDR3 protein gets one entry after TCRdb re-called the 5' RACE reads with MiXCR. The sample lists roughly 75,000 distinct CDR3 sequences; less than 20% were seen once. The data were obtained in a study of early T cells in non-severe SARS-CoV-2 infection. The TCR comes from an adult who was a healthcare worker with PCR-confirmed SARS-CoV-2 infection or an uninfected control (not recorded which). What was sequenced was whole blood.

DNA of the CDR3: TGTGCCAGCAGTCCCGTGGACAGGGATAATTCACCCCTCCACTTT. It encodes CASSPVDRDNSPLHF. This chain uses TRBV28 with TRBJ1-6; TRBD1 matches at 8 bases. In germline, CDR1 is MDHEN, CDR2 SYDVKM. The CDR3 has 15 amino acids. Trimming removed 5 bases from V and 5 bases from J; junction bases left unmatched: 5.